Shown below are 27 T cell receptor beta chains from a single sample sequenced in a study of human T cells and chemical hapten exposure (dated by TCRdb to the early 2020s). The library was prepared using RACE. Sequencing was performed on a NextSeq 500. TCRdb redid the processing of the public reads, applying fastp at Q25 and MiXCR, and retained in-frame beta chains. Rows are unified per CDR3 protein, each entry keeping the most common DNA and genes. The table for this sample lists about 160,000 distinct CDR3 sequences; 28% of them were counted only once. Roughly 2% of the sample rests with the top ten. The sample's time point, from its label and the paper: patch test 3, about 24 weeks after DPC sensitization. The sample's treatment or condition label, in plain terms: therapeutic diphenylcyclopropenone sensitization with weekly scalp DPC. Sequencing was performed on whole blood, taken in connection with sensitization to the hapten diphenylcyclopropenone (DPC). The receptors come from a woman aged 18-29 years with alopecia areata. Some clones in this sample may be carry-over from other donors' samples.

The V and J genes are TRBV2 and TRBJ2-7; D may match TRBD1 or TRBD2 (5 bases each). There are 13 residues in the CDR3. V lost 6 bases to trimming and J lost 2 bases, with 11 bases between them. In germline, CDR1 is SNHLY, CDR2 FYNNEI. CDR3 amino acids: CASSGTITYEQYF. The DNA of the CDR3 is TGTGCCAGCAGCGGGACGATCACCTACGAGCAGTACTTC. The full variable domain, rest sourced from reference TRBV2 and TRBJ2-7, is EPEVTQTPSHQVTQMGQEVILRCVPISNHLYFYWYRQILGQKVEFLVSFYNNEISEKSEIFDDQFSVERPDGSNFTLKIRSTKLEDSAMYFCASSGTITYEQYFGPGTRLTVT.

The chain recombines TRBV4-3 with TRBJ2-7; TRBD1 matches at 7 bases. This CDR3 is 13 amino acids long. With V trimmed by 3 bases and J by 5 bases, 4 bases remained unmatched. From germline, CDR1 is LGHNA and CDR2 YSLEER. In DNA form, the CDR3 reads TGCGCCAGCAGCCATCGGACAGGCAACGAGCAGTACTTC. Translated: CASSHRTGNEQYF.

The chain joins TRBV27 to TRBJ1-1, with 7 positions matching TRBD1. J lost 6 bases, V lost 7 bases, and 8 bases had no gene match. CDR3 length: 13 amino acids. Germline CDR1 and CDR2: MNHEY and SMNVEV (reference sequence). This CDR3 is CASTLAGGSEAFF. The DNA for the CDR3 is TGTGCCAGCACCCTGGCAGGGGGATCTGAAGCTTTCTTT.

A single count supports this clonotype. The chain couples TRBV29-1 to TRBJ2-1; D is uncertain. V was trimmed by 2 bases and J by 2 bases, leaving 13 bases between them. From germline, CDR1 is SQVTM and CDR2 ANQGSEA. The length of the CDR3 is 15 residues. In nucleotides, the CDR3 is TGCAGCGTTGAATCTGGGCCCCTACCCTACAATGAGCAGTTCTTC. Protein sequence: CSVESGPLPYNEQFF.

This clonotype was seen a few times. This chain connects TRBV20-1 to TRBJ1-1, with a tentative D call TRBD1 (5 bases). The CDR3 is made up of 14 amino acids. The ends were cut back, 1 base at V and 3 bases at J, with 12 bases in the middle. Germline V lookup: CDR1 DFQATT, CDR2 SNEGSKA (reference sequence). The CDR3 coding sequence is TGCAGTGCTAGAGTGGCAGGGAGGCACACTGAAGCTTTCTTT. Translated, it gives CSARVAGRHTEAFF.

The chain carries TRBV6-5 and TRBJ2-1; 10 bases fit TRBD2. The CDR3 has 18 amino acids. V dropped 0 bases and J dropped 0; count of bases not matched to a gene: 5. CDR1 and CDR2 from the germline V gene are MNHEY and SVGAGI. The CDR3 region is CASSYSMASGSSYNEQFF. In DNA, the CDR3 is TGTGCCAGCAGTTACTCGATGGCTAGCGGGAGCTCCTACAATGAGCAGTTCTTC.

The rearrangement uses TRBV27 and TRBJ1-1, with a possible D match to TRBD1 (5 bases). V was cut by 3 bases and J by 3 bases, with 8 bases left in between. Germline assignment: CDR1 MNHEY and CDR2 SMNVEV (reference sequence). The CDR3 has 13 amino acids. CDR3 region: CASSFQGHTEAFF. CDR3 in DNA: TGTGCCAGCAGTTTTCAGGGACACACTGAAGCTTTCTTT.

This chain connects TRBV3-1 to TRBJ2-7; a possible D gene is TRBD2 (7 bases). V shed 1 base and J shed 6 bases, with 13 bases lying between them. In germline, CDR1 is LGHDT, CDR2 YNNKEL (reference sequence). The length of the CDR3 is 14 residues. The CDR3 DNA is TGTGCCAGCAGCCAAGCTGGCGGGGGCACCGAGCAGTACTTC. Translated: CASSQAGGGTEQYF.

This clonotype was seen more than once but under ten times. The genes are TRBV4-1 and TRBJ2-5; D gene ambiguous. The CDR3 contains 14 residues. Germline CDR1 is MGHRA and CDR2 is YSYEKL. The V end was cut by 1 base, the J end by 4 bases, with 10 bases between. The CDR3 nucleotides are TGCGCCAGCAGCCAAGGTCCACAGTCAGAGACCCAGTACTTC. It specifies CASSQGPQSETQYF.

This clonotype came up a few times. The V and J genes are TRBV7-9 and TRBJ2-7, with a possible D match to TRBD2 (5 bases). The CDR3 has 16 residues. Germline loops: CDR1 SEHNR, CDR2 FQNEAQ (reference sequence). Trimming took 1 base from V and 6 from J, leaving 19 bases between them. The DNA of the CDR3 is TGTGCCAGCAGCTTAGGGGCGGCGGGTCCAACGTTCGAGCAGTACTTC. Translation: CASSLGAAGPTFEQYF.

This clonotype has just a few counts. The J gene is TRBJ1-4, the V gene TRBV20-1, with D possibly TRBD1 on 5 matching bases. Germline CDR1 DFQATT, CDR2 SNEGSKA (reference sequence). Trimming removed 3 bases at V and 8 bases at J, with 13 bases between. CDR3 length equals 13 residues. CDR3 region: CSASPQGIEKLFF. Written as DNA, the CDR3 is TGCAGTGCTAGTCCCCAGGGTATCGAAAAACTGTTTTTT.

This clonotype was observed a handful of times. The rearrangement joins TRBV7-2 to TRBJ2-7, with D unresolved. This CDR3 has 12 residues. CDR1 is SGHTA and CDR2 is FQGNSA in the germline V gene. The V and J ends lost 5 bases and 4 bases respectively, with 9 bases between them. CDR3 residues: CASSQRSYEQYF. DNA of the CDR3: TGTGCCAGCAGCCAACGGAGTTACGAGCAGTACTTC.

The chain uses TRBV20-1 and TRBJ2-1; D unclear. CDR1 is DFQATT, CDR2 SNEGSKA, per germline (reference sequence). The V end lost 0 bases, the J end lost 0 bases, and 12 bases lay between the germline ends. The CDR3 sequence is 16 residues long. CDR3 region: CSARDIRESSYNEQFF. The DNA for the CDR3 is TGCAGTGCTAGAGATATTCGTGAGAGCTCCTACAATGAGCAGTTCTTC.

This clonotype was observed a handful of times. The J gene is TRBJ2-3, the V gene TRBV29-1, with D hard to call. This CDR3 spans 12 amino acids. CDR1 SQVTM and CDR2 ANQGSEA come from the germline V gene. Trimming stripped 1 base from V and 9 bases from J, with 11 bases between. The CDR3 DNA follows: TGCAGCGTTGAAGCCCGGACCATAACGCAGTATTTT. Amino acid sequence: CSVEARTITQYF.

The chain recombines TRBV7-6 with TRBJ2-2; either TRBD1 or TRBD2 may supply D (5 bases each). The germline V gene has CDR1 SGHVS and CDR2 FNYEAQ. This CDR3 spans 16 amino acids. The V gene lost 4 bases and the J gene lost 9 bases, with 21 bases spanning the gap. This chain's CDR3 is CASSSGPVPLNRELFF. CDR3 bases: TGTGCCAGCAGCTCGGGACCGGTCCCTCTCAACCGGGAGCTGTTTTTT.

The sample holds a few counts of this clonotype. The chain employs TRBV29-1 and TRBJ2-2; D is unresolved. The CDR3 is 11 amino acids. The germline V gene encodes CDR1 SQVTM and CDR2 ANQGSEA. The germline V and J ends were trimmed by 7 bases and 1 base, with 4 bases remaining between them. CDR3 sequence reads: CSAMNTGELFF. The CDR3 DNA follows: TGCAGCGCAATGAACACCGGGGAGCTGTTTTTT.

The V and J genes are TRBV5-1 and TRBJ1-1; tentative D call: TRBD1 (6 bases). The CDR3 totals 15 residues. The V end lost 3 bases, the J end lost 1 base, and 13 bases lay between the germline ends. Germline V CDR1 and CDR2: SGHRS, YFSETQ. CDR3 in DNA: TGCGCCAGCAGCTCCCCCAGCAGGGGGAACACTGAAGCTTTCTTT. This codes for CASSSPSRGNTEAFF.

This clonotype has ten or more counts. V is TRBV6-5 and J is TRBJ1-4; 8 bases match TRBD1. The CDR3 runs 13 residues. V was clipped by 6 bases and J by 9 bases; unmatched bases: 6. Germline V CDR1 and CDR2: MNHEY, SVGAGI. In DNA, the CDR3 is TGTGCCAGCAGGCCAGGACAGGGAAAAAAACTGTTTTTT. This translates into CASRPGQGKKLFF.

The chain links TRBV7-9 to TRBJ2-7, with D possibly matching TRBD2 (5 bases). Germline CDR1 is SEHNR and CDR2 is FQNEAQ (reference sequence). The CDR3 has 13 residues. With 3 bases removed from V and 6 bases from J, the gap between germline ends came to 12 bases. CDR3 sequence: CASSFLTGVEQYF. The CDR3 nucleotides read TGTGCCAGCAGCTTTCTCACCGGGGTCGAGCAGTACTTC.

The J gene is TRBJ2-2, the V gene TRBV6-1, with 8 bases matching TRBD2. Germline CDR1 is MNHNS and CDR2 is SASEGT. Losses at the gene ends were 6 bases for V and 4 bases for J; bases not matched to a gene: 7. The CDR3 sequence is 15 residues long. CDR3 in amino acids: CASRGPLAVTGELFF. The CDR3 nucleotides read TGTGCCAGCAGAGGGCCACTAGCGGTCACCGGGGAGCTGTTTTTT.

This chain uses TRBV9 with TRBJ1-5, with 7 bases lining up with TRBD1. The J segment lost 9 bases and the V segment lost 4 bases, leaving 7 bases of the junction unmatched. The CDR3 spans 13 residues. Germline V gene sequence: CDR1 SGDLS, CDR2 YYNGEE. Written as DNA, the CDR3 is TGTGCCAGCAGCTCGCAGGGGGGTGGGCCCCAGCATTTT. Amino acid sequence: CASSSQGGGPQHF.

In its sample, this clonotype was seen a few times. The chain links TRBV29-1 to TRBJ1-1; D is perhaps TRBD1 (6 bases). Germline V lookup: CDR1 SQVTM, CDR2 ANQGSEA. V was trimmed by 7 bases and J by 4 bases, leaving 10 bases between them. The CDR3 sequence is 11 residues long. The CDR3 sequence: CSADRSTEAFF. As DNA, the CDR3 is TGCAGCGCTGACAGGAGCACTGAAGCTTTCTTT.

This clonotype was seen a handful of times. The rearrangement uses TRBV10-3 and TRBJ1-6; D unclear. V gave up 0 bases and J gave up 9 bases, with 6 bases separating them. The CDR3 contains 13 residues. The germline gives CDR1 ENHRY, CDR2 SYGVKD. The CDR3 loop is CAISESISSPLHF. The DNA for the CDR3 is TGTGCCATCAGTGAGTCGATATCTTCACCCCTCCACTTT.

DNA of the CDR3: TGTGCCACCAGCAAAGGGACAGGAAGCAATCAGCCCCAGCATTTT. Protein product: CATSKGTGSNQPQHF. The chain has TRBV15 and TRBJ1-5; 8 positions match TRBD1. Losses at the gene ends were 4 bases for V and 1 base for J; bases not matched to a gene: 3. Germline lookup yields CDR1 LNHNV and CDR2 YYDKDF (reference sequence). This CDR3 has 15 residues.

The chain uses TRBV29-1 and TRBJ2-7; 12 bases map to TRBD1. Germline assignment: CDR1 SQVTM and CDR2 ANQGSEA. J gave up 1 base and V 6 bases, and 4 bases lay outside the gene matches. The CDR3 runs to 14 residues. The DNA of the CDR3 is TGCAGCGTGGCGGGACAGGGGGCTTCCTACGAGCAGTACTTC. Amino acid sequence: CSVAGQGASYEQYF.

The table lists this clonotype with many counts. The chain joins TRBV29-1 to TRBJ2-7; 7 nucleotides line up with TRBD1. The CDR3 consists of 13 residues. In germline, CDR1 is SQVTM, CDR2 ANQGSEA. J lost 2 bases, V lost 6 bases, and 7 bases had no gene match. In nucleotides, the CDR3 is TGCAGCGTGACCCTCGGGACAGCCTACGAGCAGTACTTC. This encodes CSVTLGTAYEQYF.

This clonotype was detected a few times. The chain has TRBV10-2 and TRBJ1-1, with 8 bases matching TRBD1. Germline assignment: CDR1 WSHSY and CDR2 SAAADI. V lost 4 bases, J lost 5 bases, and 3 bases stayed unmatched. This CDR3 has 13 residues. CDR3 amino acids: CASSGQGWTEAFF. CDR3 bases: TGCGCCAGCAGTGGACAGGGGTGGACTGAAGCTTTCTTT.